Reported below is one TCR beta chain. The antigen is unknown. Relapse was seen in all patients after autologous stem cell transplantation, and brentuximab vedotin exposure was variable. Repertoires were generated with immunoSEQ multiplex PCR, while TCRdb's copy carries only in-frame clones and drops some. The sample holds 20,000 to 25,000 clones, 65% to 80% seen once. The data stem from a study of PD-1 blockade in classical Hodgkin lymphoma. Overall study results and limits: Newly diagnosed and completely responding patients shared comparable baseline diversity. The CD4+ diversity rise by C4D1 was clearest in complete responders. Newly diagnosed patients reportedly trailed healthy donors in baseline TCR diversity.

CDR3 length: 15 amino acids. The sequence was obtained from a human donor with classical Hodgkin lymphoma. Specimen: peripheral blood mononuclear cells (PBMCs), collected before the second cycle of nivolumab. The chain carries TRBV21-1 and TRBJ2-1; the table assigns TRBD2, which was not confirmed against the DNA. TRBV21-1 is flagged as a pseudogene. Written as DNA, the CDR3 is TGTGCCAGCGCAAAAGCCCGGACTAGCGATAATGAGCAGTTCTTC. Protein product: CASAKARTSDNEQFF.